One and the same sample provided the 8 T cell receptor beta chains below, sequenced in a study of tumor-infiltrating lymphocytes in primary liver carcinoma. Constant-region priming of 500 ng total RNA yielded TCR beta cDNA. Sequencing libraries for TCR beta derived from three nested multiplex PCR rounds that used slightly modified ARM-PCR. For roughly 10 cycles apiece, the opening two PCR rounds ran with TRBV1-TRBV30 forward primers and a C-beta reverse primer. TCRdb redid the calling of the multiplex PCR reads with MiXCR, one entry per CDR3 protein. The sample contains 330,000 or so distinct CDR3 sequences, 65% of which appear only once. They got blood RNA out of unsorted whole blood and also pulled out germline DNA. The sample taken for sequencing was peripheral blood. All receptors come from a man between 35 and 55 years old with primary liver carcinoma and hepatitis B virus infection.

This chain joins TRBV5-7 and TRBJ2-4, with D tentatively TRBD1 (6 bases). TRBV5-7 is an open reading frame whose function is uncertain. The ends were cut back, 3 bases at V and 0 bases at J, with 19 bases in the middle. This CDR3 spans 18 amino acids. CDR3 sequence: CASSSPGANRLAKNIQYF. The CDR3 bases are TGTGCCAGCAGCTCGCCAGGGGCGAACCGTCTAGCCAAAAACATTCAGTACTTC.

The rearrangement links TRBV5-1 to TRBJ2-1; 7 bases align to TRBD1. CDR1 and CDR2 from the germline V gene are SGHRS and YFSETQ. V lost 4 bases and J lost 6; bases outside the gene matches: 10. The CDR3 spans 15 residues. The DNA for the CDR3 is TGCGCCAGCAGCGTATCCGGGACAGTCCCCAATGAGCAGTTCTTC. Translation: CASSVSGTVPNEQFF.

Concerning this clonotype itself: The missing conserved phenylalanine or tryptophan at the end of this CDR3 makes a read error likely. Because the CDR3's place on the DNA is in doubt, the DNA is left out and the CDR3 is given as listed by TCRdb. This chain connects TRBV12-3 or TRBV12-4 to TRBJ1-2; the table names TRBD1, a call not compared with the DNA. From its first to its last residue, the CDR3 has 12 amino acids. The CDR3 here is CASSLTGVGYTL.

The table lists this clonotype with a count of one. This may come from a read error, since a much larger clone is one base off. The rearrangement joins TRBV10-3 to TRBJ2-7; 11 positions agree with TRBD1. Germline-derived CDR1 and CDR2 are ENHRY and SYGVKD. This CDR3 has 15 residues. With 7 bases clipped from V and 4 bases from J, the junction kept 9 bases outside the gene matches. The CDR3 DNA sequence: TGTGCCATCAATGACCCGGGACAGGGGGGGTACGAGCAGTACTTC. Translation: CAINDPGQGGYEQYF.

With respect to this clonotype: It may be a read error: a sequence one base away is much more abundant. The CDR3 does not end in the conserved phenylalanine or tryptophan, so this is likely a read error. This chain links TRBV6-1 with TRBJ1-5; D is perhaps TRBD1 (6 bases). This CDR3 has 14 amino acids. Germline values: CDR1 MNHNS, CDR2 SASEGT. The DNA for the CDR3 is TGTGGCGAGCGAGGGGACAATAGCAATCAGCCCCAGCATCTT. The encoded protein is CGERGDNSNQPQHL.

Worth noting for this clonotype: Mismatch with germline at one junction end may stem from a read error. CDR3 sequence: CASTQIATNEKLFF. CDR3 coding DNA: TGCGCCAGCACCCAAATAGCAACTAATGAAAAACTGTTTTTT. The chain carries TRBV4-1 and TRBJ1-4, with D uncertain. This CDR3 is built from 14 residues. Per germline, CDR1 MGHRA and CDR2 YSYEKL.

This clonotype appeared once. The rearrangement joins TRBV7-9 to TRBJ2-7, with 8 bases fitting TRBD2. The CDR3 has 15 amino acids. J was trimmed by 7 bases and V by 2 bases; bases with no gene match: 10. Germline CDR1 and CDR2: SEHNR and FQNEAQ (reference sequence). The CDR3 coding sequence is TGTGCCAGCAGCTTAACCGGACTAGCTATGGGGGAGCAGTACTTC. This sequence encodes CASSLTGLAMGEQYF.

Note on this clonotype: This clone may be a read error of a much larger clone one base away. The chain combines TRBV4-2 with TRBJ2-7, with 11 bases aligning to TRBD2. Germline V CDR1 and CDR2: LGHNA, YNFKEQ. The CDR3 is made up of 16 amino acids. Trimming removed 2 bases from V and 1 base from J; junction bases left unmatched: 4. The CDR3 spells CASSQTSGGNSYEQYF. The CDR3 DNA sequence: TGTGCCAGCAGCCAAACTAGCGGGGGCAATTCCTACGAGCAGTACTTC.